The 19 T cell receptor beta chains reported below all come from one sample, sequenced in a study of read filtering for tumor transcriptome and immune sequencing. This library used roughly 370 ng RNA and molecular barcoded adaptors spanning alpha/delta and beta/gamma chains. MiXCR, run by TCRdb on the reads, gives a single entry per CDR3 protein. The sample shows about 130,000 distinct CDR3 sequences, 13% of them seen only once. The material sequenced was a population of CD138-negative cells sorted from bone marrow. Receptors were obtained from a donor at least 40 years old with multiple myeloma.

In its sample, this clonotype was seen many times. This chain uses TRBV7-9 with TRBJ2-3, with 8 bases matching TRBD1. CDR3 length equals 15 residues. Trimming took 1 base from V and 2 from J; bases not matched to a gene: 2. CDR1 is SEHNR and CDR2 is FQNEAQ in the germline V gene (reference sequence). CDR3 in amino acids: CASSLGQGTTDTQYF. In DNA, the CDR3 is TGTGCCAGCAGCTTAGGACAGGGGACCACAGATACGCAGTATTTT.

This clonotype came up many times. The chain carries TRBV7-9 and TRBJ1-1, with D possibly being TRBD1 (5 bases). The CDR3 extends over 15 amino acids. With 5 bases removed from V and 0 bases from J, the gap between germline ends came to 13 bases. CDR1 and CDR2 from the germline V gene are SEHNR and FQNEAQ (reference sequence). The CDR3 DNA reads as TGTGCCAGCAGCGTTCAGGGTGGGTTGAACACTGAAGCTTTCTTT. Translating it yields CASSVQGGLNTEAFF.

This clonotype occurred many times. The rearrangement uses TRBV6-1 and TRBJ1-2; TRBD1 matches 8 bases. The CDR3 loop spans 14 amino acids. The J segment lost 3 bases and the V segment lost 6 bases, leaving 6 bases of the junction unmatched. Germline CDR1 reads MNHNS; CDR2 reads SASEGT. Here the CDR3 DNA reads TGTGCCAGCAGCCGACAGGGGCCAGACTATGGCTACACCTTC. Amino acid sequence: CASSRQGPDYGYTF.

Ten or more counts support this clonotype. The chain joins TRBV4-1 to TRBJ1-5; 7 bases agree with TRBD1. Germline trimming cut 1 base from V and 7 bases from J; bases unmatched to any gene: 10. Germline V lookup: CDR1 MGHRA, CDR2 YSYEKL. The CDR3 is 16 amino acids. The CDR3: CASSQAGRGLRQPQHF. In DNA form, the CDR3 reads TGCGCCAGCAGCCAAGCTGGTAGGGGGCTCAGGCAGCCCCAGCATTTT.

In this sample, this clonotype turned up many times. The chain combines TRBV29-1 with TRBJ2-1; D call uncertain. Germline lookup yields CDR1 SQVTM and CDR2 ANQGSEA. The CDR3 spans 13 residues. The germline V and J ends were trimmed by 3 bases and 1 base, with 7 bases remaining between them. The CDR3 here is CSVDGQSYNEQFF. Here the CDR3 DNA reads TGCAGCGTTGATGGGCAGTCCTACAATGAGCAGTTCTTC.

In its sample, this clonotype was seen many times. The chain employs TRBV5-1 and TRBJ2-1; 8 bases are shared with TRBD1. CDR3 length: 15 amino acids. V lost 4 bases and J lost 9; bases outside the gene matches: 12. Germline lookup yields CDR1 SGHRS and CDR2 YFSETQ. CDR3 DNA sequence: TGCGCCAGCAGCCCGGTGCGGGCAGGGGGCGTTGAGCAGTTCTTC. Translation: CASSPVRAGGVEQFF.

This clonotype has at least ten counts. This sequence joins TRBV19 and TRBJ1-6; D gene unclear. Trimming removed 4 bases at V and 6 bases at J, with 10 bases between. The CDR3 totals 14 residues. Germline V lookup: CDR1 LNHDA, CDR2 SQIVND (reference sequence). CDR3 sequence reads: CASSKREGNSPLHF. DNA of the CDR3: TGTGCCAGTAGTAAGCGGGAAGGTAATTCACCCCTCCACTTT.

This clonotype was counted a few times. The chain joins TRBV3-1 to TRBJ2-7; 8 bases fit TRBD1. The J segment lost 6 bases and the V segment lost 0 bases, leaving 4 bases of the junction unmatched. In germline, CDR1 is LGHDT, CDR2 YNNKEL (reference sequence). The CDR3 is 14 residues long. In DNA form, the CDR3 reads TGTGCCAGCAGCCAAGAACGGACAGGGCGCGAGCAGTACTTC. It is translated as CASSQERTGREQYF.

This clonotype was found many times. This sequence joins TRBV19 and TRBJ1-5, with TRBD1 matching over 11 bases. From germline, CDR1 is LNHDA and CDR2 SQIVND (reference sequence). This CDR3 has 15 residues. Trimming removed 7 bases from V and 4 bases from J; junction bases left unmatched: 6. In DNA, the CDR3 is TGTGCCAGTAAAGTTGGGACAGGGGGTAATCAGCCCCAGCATTTT. Protein product: CASKVGTGGNQPQHF.

The sample holds many counts of this clonotype. This chain links TRBV5-1 with TRBJ2-2, with a weak D call TRBD1 (5 bases). The V gene's germline CDR1 is SGHRS and CDR2 YFSETQ. The germline V and J ends were trimmed by 2 bases and 1 base, with 18 bases remaining between them. This CDR3 has 18 amino acids. The CDR3 bases are TGCGCCAGCAGCTTACGTGGACAACCCATCTTGAACACCGGGGAGCTGTTTTTT. Translated, it gives CASSLRGQPILNTGELFF.

In its sample, this clonotype was seen many times. The chain uses TRBV7-6 and TRBJ2-7; perhaps TRBD2 as D (5 bases). Germline V gives CDR1 SGHVS, CDR2 FNYEAQ. This CDR3 is 13 amino acids long. Trimming took off 0 bases at V and 4 bases at J, with 7 bases between the two ends. The CDR3 sequence is CASSLAEGYEQYF. DNA for the CDR3: TGTGCCAGCAGCTTAGCCGAGGGATACGAGCAGTACTTC.

A remark on this clonotype: One base away lies a much larger clone, so this may be a sequencing read error. This is likely a read error, given that the CDR3 carries no conserved phenylalanine or tryptophan at its end. It is unclear where the CDR3 begins or ends on the DNA, so no DNA is shown, and the CDR3 is as TCRdb lists it. The V and J genes are TRBV15 and TRBJ1-3; TRBD1, the D gene given by the table, was not confirmed from the DNA. The CDR3 is 13 amino acids in total, end residues counted. The V gene's germline CDR1 is LNHNV and CDR2 YYDKDF (reference sequence). The CDR3 is CATSRPGTAHGGL.

This clonotype was found many times. The chain couples TRBV11-3 to TRBJ2-2; D perhaps matches TRBD1 (5 bases). The CDR3 totals 14 residues. The germline CDR1 and CDR2 sequences are SGHNT and YENEEA. The ends were cut back, 5 bases at V and 4 bases at J, with 11 bases in the middle. CDR3 residues: CASSPQGATGELFF. In DNA, the CDR3 is TGTGCCAGCAGCCCCCAAGGGGCCACCGGGGAGCTGTTTTTT.

This clonotype was recorded many times. The V call is TRBV9, the J call TRBJ2-2; 11 positions match TRBD2. Germline CDR1 SGDLS, CDR2 YYNGEE. This CDR3 region has 16 residues. V lost 4 bases, J lost 4 bases, and 6 bases stayed unmatched. The DNA for the CDR3 is TGTGCCAGCAGCCCGGGACTAGCGGTGCGCACCGGGGAGCTGTTTTTT. Translation: CASSPGLAVRTGELFF.

This clonotype was observed a single time. This chain joins TRBV29-1 and TRBJ2-2; D is possibly TRBD2 (6 bases). Trimming cost V 6 bases and J 7 bases, with 9 bases left between them. CDR1 SQVTM and CDR2 ANQGSEA come from the germline V gene. The CDR3 is 11 amino acids. CDR3 region: CSVRLGGELFF. The CDR3 coding sequence is TGCAGCGTCCGACTAGGCGGGGAGCTGTTTTTT.

On this clonotype: This may arise from a read error, as a much more abundant clone is one base away. The gene calls are TRBV29-1 and TRBJ1-4; no clear D. CDR1 and CDR2 from the germline V gene are SQVTM and ANQGSEA. The CDR3 totals 11 residues. CDR3 residues: CSVDGGHTRYF. CDR3 nucleotides: TGCAGCGTTGACGGCGGGCATACGCGGTATTTT.

This clonotype has ten or more counts. The rearrangement links TRBV4-2 to TRBJ2-3; a weak D match, TRBD1 (5 bases). CDR1 is LGHNA and CDR2 is YNFKEQ in the germline V gene. This CDR3 is 16 amino acids long. Trimming stripped 2 bases from V and 2 bases from J, with 14 bases between. The CDR3: CASSQRWGRTTDTQYF. DNA for the CDR3: TGTGCCAGCAGCCAACGTTGGGGCAGGACCACAGATACGCAGTATTTT.

This clonotype was picked up a small number of times. The V call is TRBV19, the J call TRBJ1-1; D gene ambiguous. The CDR3 has 17 residues. Looked up from germline, CDR1 is LNHDA and CDR2 is SQIVND (reference sequence). Trimming removed 2 bases at V and 0 bases at J, with 16 bases between. CDR3 residues: CASSISGGVTVNTEAFF. DNA for the CDR3: TGTGCCAGTAGTATATCGGGCGGAGTCACCGTGAACACTGAAGCTTTCTTT.

This clonotype was counted many times. The rearrangement links TRBV11-1 to TRBJ2-7; D is undetermined. V dropped 3 bases and J dropped 2 bases, with 8 bases sitting between them. Germline-derived CDR1 and CDR2 are SGHAT and FQDESV (reference sequence). The CDR3 length is 13 residues. The CDR3 bases are TGTGCCAGCAGCTTGCCGGGTACCTACGAGCAGTACTTC. Translation: CASSLPGTYEQYF.